This entry features one T cell receptor beta chain sequence. The antigen this receptor binds is unknown. The sample holds no much larger clone one base away, and base qualities are not on file. Based on the germline V gene, the CDR1 and CDR2 sequences are SGHNT and YENEEA. Trimming removed 1 base from V and 6 bases from J; the gene matches leave 4 bases unexplained. From its cysteine to its phenylalanine, the CDR3 spans 15 amino acids. The entry retains the CDR3 DNA only, 45 bases that are in frame from base 1. TCRbeta CDR3 regions were amplified from genomic DNA by means of the immunoSEQ Assay, a bias-controlled multiplex PCR. On the authors' methods: The number of nucleated cells in each sample was estimated by amplification of reference gene primers within the assay. Sequence reads were collapsed and filtered to measure the absolute abundance of every unique TCRbeta CDR3 rearrangement. For each sample, productive Simpson clonality was calculated by taking the square root of Simpson's diversity index across productive rearrangements. TCRdb took this table from immuneACCESS and kept in-frame rearrangements with V and J called. Such tables lack part of the clones; where checked against another copy, unresolved V genes explain under half of the gap, and the rest is unexplained. For V, J and clone size, that table is used; D and trimming come from the DNA. The sample data list around 250,000 clones, and 82% of these were observed just once. Clones ranked in the top ten supply roughly 3.3% of the sample.

The sample is drawn from a study of blood T cell repertoires in COVID-19 (dated by TCRdb to between 2020 and 2021). About the investigation overall: The collaborator samples originated in the United States, Italy and Spain and spanned the acute and convalescent phases of COVID-19. The material from the prospective study consisted of cDNA or gDNA derived from T cells, B-cell-depleted T cells, or PBMCs. Deeply sampled blood TCRbeta repertoires from subjects exposed to, actively infected with, or recovered from COVID-19 were included in the dataset. A freely available public database, intended as a resource for researchers studying the immune response to SARS-CoV-2, is where the repertoires were released. The samples were drawn from two sources: the first 160 participants of the ongoing ImmuneRACE study, and over 1,000 subjects contributed by 6 global collaborators. The sample metadata nearly always contained a de-identified subject ID, COVID-19 status, age in years and sex. Where HLA class I and class II types were available, the types were taken from metadata supplied by the sample provider, not from assay-based typing.

Collaborating institutions collected whole blood in K2EDTA tubes following their own protocols. For TCRbeta analysis, collaborator samples were shipped as frozen whole blood, as isolated PBMCs, or as DNA extracted from either sample type. Results the study describes overall, beyond this receptor: How much clinical and demographic metadata was included differed by source and by participant, and the metadata was provided uncurated.

The V and J segments used are TRBV11-3 and TRBJ2-1, with 9 bases matching TRBD1. This TCR derives from a woman between 18 and 29 years old with acute or convalescent COVID-19. Sequencing was performed on peripheral blood. The bases are TGTGCCAGCAGCTTAGCCGGGACAGGGACCAATGAGCAGTTCTTC. Translation gives CASSLAGTGTNEQFF.